Sequencing of this TCR beta chain was carried out in a study of T cell repertoires in cytomegalovirus infection. Points from the study as a whole: The response measured ex vivo was dominated by TCR beta clonotypes (HLA-C-restricted and CMV-specific).

About this clonotype: Its antigen is not identified.

TCRdb independently ran MiXCR on the reads; one entry per CDR3 protein. The table shows nearly 700,000 distinct CDR3 sequences, with 30% to 40% occurring only once. The CDR3 contains 18 residues. The ends were cut back, 2 bases at V and 7 bases at J, with 23 bases in the middle. Germline V CDR1 and CDR2: MDHEN, SYDVKM. Sequenced here: cultured PBMCs, sampled from culture after CMV antigen stimulation. The source of this sequence is a human donor in good health (CMV status not recorded). Some clones in this sample may be carry-over from other donors' samples. The chain has TRBV28 and TRBJ1-4; TRBD1 is a possible D gene (5 bases). CDR3 region: CASSLAESAGAGGEKLFF. The CDR3 DNA reads as TGTGCCAGCAGTTTAGCCGAAAGTGCCGGGGCTGGGGGTGAAAAACTGTTTTTT.